The 2 T cell receptor beta chains given below trace back to one sample, sequenced in a study of blood T cell repertoires in COVID-19. Only in-frame clones appear in the TCRdb table, and some are missing; sequencing was by immunoSEQ multiplex PCR. The table has approximately 280,000 clones, about nine tenths seen once. Sequenced sample: peripheral blood. Every receptor here comes from a man aged 50-60 years with acute or convalescent COVID-19.

The chain is built from TRBV27 and TRBJ2-7; 8 nucleotides agree with TRBD1. V gave up 8 bases and J gave up 3 bases; unmatched junction bases: 9. This CDR3 spans 14 amino acids. Germline assignment: CDR1 MNHEY and CDR2 SMNVEV (reference sequence). CDR3: CASFAGGAFYEQYF. Here the CDR3 DNA reads TGTGCCAGCTTTGCAGGGGGCGCTTTCTACGAGCAGTACTTC.

The chain links TRBV18 to TRBJ2-7; TRBD1 might be the D (5 bases). This CDR3 is built from 14 residues. The ends were cut back, 6 bases at V and 4 bases at J, with 16 bases in the middle. Germline V lookup: CDR1 KGHSH, CDR2 LQKENI. CDR3: CASSTGGVLYEQYF. CDR3 DNA: TGTGCCAGCTCCACAGGTGGGGTGTTGTACGAGCAGTACTTC.